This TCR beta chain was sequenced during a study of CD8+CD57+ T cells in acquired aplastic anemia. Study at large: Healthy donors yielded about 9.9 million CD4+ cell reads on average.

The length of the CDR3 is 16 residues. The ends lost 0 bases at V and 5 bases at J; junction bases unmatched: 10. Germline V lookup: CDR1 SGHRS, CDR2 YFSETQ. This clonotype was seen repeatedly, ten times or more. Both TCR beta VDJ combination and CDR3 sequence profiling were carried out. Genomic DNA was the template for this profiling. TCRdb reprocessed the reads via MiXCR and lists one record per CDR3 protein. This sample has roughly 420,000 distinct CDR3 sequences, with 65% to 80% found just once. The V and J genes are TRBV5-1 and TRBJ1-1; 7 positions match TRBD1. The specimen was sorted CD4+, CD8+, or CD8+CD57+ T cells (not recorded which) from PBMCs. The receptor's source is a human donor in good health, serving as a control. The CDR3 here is CASSLDRGLSGTEAFF. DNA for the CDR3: TGCGCCAGCAGCTTGGACAGGGGCCTCTCAGGGACTGAAGCTTTCTTT. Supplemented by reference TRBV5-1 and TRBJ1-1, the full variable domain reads KAGVTQTPRYLIKTRGQQVTLSCSPISGHRSVSWYQQTPGQGLQFLFEYFSETQRNKGNFPGRFSGRQFSNSRSEMNVSTLELGDSALYLCASSLDRGLSGTEAFFGQGTRLTVV.